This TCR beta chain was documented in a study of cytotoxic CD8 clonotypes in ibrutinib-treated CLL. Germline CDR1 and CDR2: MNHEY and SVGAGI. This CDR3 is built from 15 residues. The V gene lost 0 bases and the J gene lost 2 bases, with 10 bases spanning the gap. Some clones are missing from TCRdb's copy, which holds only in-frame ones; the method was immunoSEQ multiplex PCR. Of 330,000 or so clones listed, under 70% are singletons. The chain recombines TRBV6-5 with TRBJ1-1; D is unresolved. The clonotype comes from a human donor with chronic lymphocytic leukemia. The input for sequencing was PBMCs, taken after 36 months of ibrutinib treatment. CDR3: CASSYSIGYNTEAFF. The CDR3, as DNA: TGTGCCAGCAGTTACTCGATTGGGTATAACACTGAAGCTTTCTTT.